Listed below are T cell receptor beta chains from one sample, sequenced in a study of T and B cells in COVID-19 patients. From the multiplex PCR reads, TCRdb called clonotypes with MiXCR, one entry per CDR3 protein. Here the sample spans under 20,000 distinct CDR3 sequences, under 30% being singletons. The sample consisted of blood. The origin of the receptors is a human donor who had recovered from COVID-19. CDR3s include the opening cysteine and the closing phenylalanine or tryptophan. A D gene is named only where the DNA matches it firmly. Only part of the rows carry a size: once, few, many, or a class if the clone is expanded.

J gene | V gene | D gene | clone size | CDR3 protein | CDR3 DNA
TRBJ2-1 | TRBV27 | . | medium-sized | CASSLSRLGEQFF | TGTGCCAGCAGTTTATCCCGGCTTGGGGAGCAGTTCTTC
TRBJ2-7 | TRBV18 | TRBD2 | . | CASSTVGGNEQYF | TGTGCCAGCTCGACAGTGGGGGGGAACGAGCAGTACTTC
TRBJ2-7 | TRBV6-1 | TRBD2 | many | CASSKGLAYEQYF | TGTGCCAGCAGTAAGGGACTAGCGTACGAGCAGTACTTC
TRBJ2-5 | TRBV19 | TRBD2 | many | CASKRGSGQETQYF | TGTGCCAGTAAGCGGGGCTCTGGGCAAGAGACCCAGTACTTC
TRBJ1-2 | TRBV2 | . | . | CASSEATQANYGYTF | TGTGCCAGCAGTGAGGCGACCCAAGCTAACTATGGCTACACCTTC
TRBJ1-2 | TRBV5-6 | TRBD1 | few | CASTKDRNYGYTF | TGTGCCAGCACCAAGGACAGGAACTATGGCTACACCTTC
TRBJ2-3 | TRBV20-1 | . | few | CSARVAGLRTDTQYF | TGCAGTGCTAGAGTCGCAGGACTACGGACAGATACGCAGTATTTT
TRBJ2-5 | TRBV7-2 | . | . | CASSLRGSDQETQYF | TGTGCCAGCAGCTTAAGGGGGTCAGACCAAGAGACCCAGTACTTC
TRBJ1-1 | TRBV20-1 | . | . | CSARGGAGRFAEAFF | TGCAGTGCTAGAGGGGGCGCAGGAAGGTTCGCTGAAGCTTTCTTT
TRBJ1-5 | TRBV12-3/TRBV12-4 | . | . | CASVTGSNQPQHF | TGTGCCAGCGTCACAGGGAGCAATCAGCCCCAGCATTTT
TRBJ2-1 | TRBV6-4 | TRBD1 | few | CASGDRNNEQFF | TGTGCCAGCGGGGACAGAAACAATGAGCAGTTCTTC
TRBJ2-2 | TRBV24-1 | . | . | CATSDPGVSPFTGELFF | TGTGCCACCAGTGATCCGGGTGTATCGCCCTTCACCGGGGAGCTGTTTTTT
TRBJ1-1 | TRBV19 | . | many | CASRLQGVHEAFF | TGTGCCAGTAGACTACAGGGAGTCCATGAAGCTTTCTTT
TRBJ1-1 | TRBV5-1 | . | . | CASSFRISNTEAFF | TGCGCCAGCAGCTTTAGGATCTCGAACACTGAAGCTTTCTTT
TRBJ1-2 | TRBV5-1 | . | few | CASSLAGTDWGYTF | TGCGCCAGCAGCTTGGCCGGTACGGATTGGGGCTACACCTTC
TRBJ2-3 | TRBV7-2 | TRBD2 | . | CASSQESLLAGGGTDTQYF | TGCGCCAGCAGCCAAGAGTCCCTGCTAGCGGGGGGGGGCACAGATACGCAGTATTTT
TRBJ1-1 | TRBV5-1 | TRBD1 | . | CASSLTGDSGPEEAFF | TGCGCCAGCAGCTTGACAGGGGACAGCGGCCCGGAGGAAGCTTTCTTT
TRBJ1-6 | TRBV19 | . | many | CATGGISYNSPLHF | TGTGCCACTGGGGGGATTTCCTATAATTCACCCCTCCACTTT
TRBJ2-3 | TRBV6-5 | TRBD2 | . | CASSYEAGGTDTQYF | TGTGCCAGCAGTTACGAAGCGGGGGGCACAGATACGCAGTATTTT
TRBJ2-2 | TRBV6-6 | TRBD2 | . | CASRWTSENTGELFF | TGTGCCAGCAGATGGACTAGCGAAAACACCGGGGAGCTGTTTTTT
TRBJ2-7 | TRBV5-1 | . | few | CASSLDPGRYEQYF | TGCGCCAGCAGCTTGGATCCAGGGCGCTACGAGCAGTACTTC
TRBJ2-1 | TRBV19 | . | medium-sized | CASSIGLLANNEQFF | TGTGCCAGTAGTATCGGCCTCTTAGCAAACAATGAGCAGTTCTTC
TRBJ1-6 | TRBV19 | . | medium-sized | CASSPKGWDSPLHF | TGTGCCAGTAGCCCCAAGGGTTGGGATTCACCCCTCCACTTT
TRBJ1-1 | TRBV27 | TRBD1 | . | CASSFPGGQAFF | TGTGCCAGCAGTTTCCCAGGGGGCCAAGCTTTCTTT
TRBJ2-1 | TRBV7-2 | TRBD2 | few | CASSDPIHRGEGEQFF | TGTGCCAGCAGCGATCCTATTCATCGGGGGGAGGGTGAGCAGTTCTTC
TRBJ2-7 | TRBV4-3 | . | . | CASSQDGGYEQYF | TGCGCCAGCAGCCAAGATGGGGGGTACGAGCAGTACTTC
TRBJ2-3 | TRBV7-2 | . | . | CASRYPGVTDTQYF | TGTGCCAGCAGGTATCCAGGGGTCACAGATACGCAGTATTTT
TRBJ1-1 | TRBV6-5 | . | many | CASSYSASGSEAFF | TGTGCCAGCAGTTACTCCGCATCAGGGAGTGAAGCTTTCTTT
TRBJ1-3 | TRBV27 | TRBD1 | . | CASSFTGGDGNTIYF | TGTGCCAGCAGTTTTACAGGGGGAGATGGAAACACCATATATTTT
TRBJ2-2 | TRBV7-2 | TRBD1 | few | CASSYRQGNEAGELFF | TGTGCCAGCAGCTACAGACAGGGTAATGAGGCCGGGGAGCTGTTTTTT
TRBJ2-1 | TRBV5-6 | . | few | CASSLIILSYNEQFF | TGTGCCAGCAGCTTGATAATACTCTCCTACAATGAGCAGTTCTTC
TRBJ2-2 | TRBV6-1 | TRBD1 | many | CASSTFPGQTTGELFF | TGTGCCAGCAGTACCTTCCCGGGACAGACCACCGGGGAGCTGTTTTTT
TRBJ2-3 | TRBV29-1 | TRBD2 | . | CSVGGTSGGRMDTQYF | TGCAGCGTTGGGGGGACTAGCGGGGGCCGCATGGATACGCAGTATTTT
TRBJ1-2 | TRBV6-6 | . | many | CASMGAGEIYGYTF | TGTGCCAGCATGGGGGCGGGGGAAATCTATGGCTACACCTTC
TRBJ1-4 | TRBV20-1 | . | . | CSAILSGEKLFF | TGCAGTGCTATACTATCGGGTGAAAAACTGTTTTTT
TRBJ1-2 | TRBV6-1 | . | few | CASTEAGVVYGYTF | TGTGCCAGCACCGAGGCCGGGGTTGTCTATGGCTACACCTTC
TRBJ2-7 | TRBV5-4 | . | . | CASRDSDSHYEQYF | TGTGCCAGCAGGGATTCGGACAGTCACTACGAGCAGTACTTC
TRBJ1-3 | TRBV20-1 | . | . | CSANRGNTIYF | TGCAGTGCAAACAGGGGAAACACCATATATTTT
TRBJ2-2 | TRBV6-1 | . | medium-sized | CASRDRNTGELFF | TGTGCCAGCAGGGACAGGAACACCGGGGAGCTGTTTTTT